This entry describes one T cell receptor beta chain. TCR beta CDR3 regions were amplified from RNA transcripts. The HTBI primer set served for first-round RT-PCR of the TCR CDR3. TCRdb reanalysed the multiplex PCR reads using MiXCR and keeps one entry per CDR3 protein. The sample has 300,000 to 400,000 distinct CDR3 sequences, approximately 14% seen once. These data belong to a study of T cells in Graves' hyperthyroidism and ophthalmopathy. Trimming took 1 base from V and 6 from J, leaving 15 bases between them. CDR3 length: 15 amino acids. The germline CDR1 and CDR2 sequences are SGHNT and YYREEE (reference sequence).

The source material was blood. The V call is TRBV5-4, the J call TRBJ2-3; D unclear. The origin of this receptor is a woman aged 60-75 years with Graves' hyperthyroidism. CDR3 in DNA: TGTGCCAGCAGCTTGAGGCAGACCGCTGTGGATACGCAGTATTTT. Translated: CASSLRQTAVDTQYF.